This entry concerns a single T cell receptor (beta chain). The antigen is unknown. The treatment: randomized to nivolumab then ipilimumab (arm A) or the reverse (arm B). This entry comes from a study of sequential checkpoint blockade in melanoma. Study at large: About 90 pretreatment tumor DNA samples were TCRβ immunosequenced. Study conclusions and caveats: Response in arm A was associated with pretreatment TIL clonality.

Sequencing was performed with immunoSEQ multiplex PCR; in TCRdb, only in-frame clones are kept and a portion is missing. The sample lists about 37,000 clones, 30% to 40% occurring once. The CDR3 totals 17 residues. The V gene end was trimmed by 3 bases and the J gene end by 1 base; junction bases not matched to a gene: 12. Per germline, CDR1 SQVTM and CDR2 ANQGSEA. The sequencing here drew on tumor tissue (inferred from file names), taken from a patient given nivolumab and ipilimumab in sequence. The V gene is TRBV29-1, the J gene TRBJ1-1; TRBD1 matches 9 bases. The sequence was obtained from a human donor with melanoma. The CDR3 reads CSVEGQGKILKNTEAFF. The CDR3 region has the DNA TGCAGCGTTGAGGGACAGGGAAAGATTTTGAAGAACACTGAAGCTTTCTTT.